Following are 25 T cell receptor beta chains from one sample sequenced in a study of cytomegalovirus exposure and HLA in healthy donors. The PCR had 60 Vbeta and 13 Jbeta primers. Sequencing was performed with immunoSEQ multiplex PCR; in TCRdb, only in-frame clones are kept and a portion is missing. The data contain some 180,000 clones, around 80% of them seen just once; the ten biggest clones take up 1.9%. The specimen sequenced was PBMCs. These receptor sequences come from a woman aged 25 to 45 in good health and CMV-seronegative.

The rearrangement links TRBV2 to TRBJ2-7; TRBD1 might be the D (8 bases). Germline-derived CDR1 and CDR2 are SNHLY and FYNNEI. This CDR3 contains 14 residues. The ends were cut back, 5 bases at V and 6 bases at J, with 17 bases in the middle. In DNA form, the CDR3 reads TGTGCCAGCAGTTCCCGACAGGGGAGGGGCGAGCAGTACTTC. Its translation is CASSSRQGRGEQYF.

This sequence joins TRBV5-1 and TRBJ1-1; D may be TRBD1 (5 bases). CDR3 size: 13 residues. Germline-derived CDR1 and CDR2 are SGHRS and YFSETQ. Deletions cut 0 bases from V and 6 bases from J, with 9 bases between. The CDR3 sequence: CASSLGGVSEAFF. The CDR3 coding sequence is TGCGCCAGCAGCTTGGGGGGCGTCTCTGAAGCTTTCTTT. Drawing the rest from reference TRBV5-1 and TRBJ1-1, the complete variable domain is KAGVTQTPRYLIKTRGQQVTLSCSPISGHRSVSWYQQTPGQGLQFLFEYFSETQRNKGNFPGRFSGRQFSNSRSEMNVSTLELGDSALYLCASSLGGVSEAFFGQGTRLTVV.

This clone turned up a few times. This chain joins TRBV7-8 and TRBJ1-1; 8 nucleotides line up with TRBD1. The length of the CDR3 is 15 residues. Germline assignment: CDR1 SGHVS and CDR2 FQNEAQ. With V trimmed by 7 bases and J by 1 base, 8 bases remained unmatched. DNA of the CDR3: TGTGCCAGCACCCAACCGGACAGGGCGAACACTGAAGCTTTCTTT. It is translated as CASTQPDRANTEAFF.

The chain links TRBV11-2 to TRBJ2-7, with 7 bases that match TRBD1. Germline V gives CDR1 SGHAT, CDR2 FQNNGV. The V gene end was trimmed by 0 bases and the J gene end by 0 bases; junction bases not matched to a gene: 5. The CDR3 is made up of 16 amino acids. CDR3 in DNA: TGTGCCAGCAGCTTAGAGTTGACAGGGAGCTCCTACGAGCAGTACTTC. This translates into CASSLELTGSSYEQYF.

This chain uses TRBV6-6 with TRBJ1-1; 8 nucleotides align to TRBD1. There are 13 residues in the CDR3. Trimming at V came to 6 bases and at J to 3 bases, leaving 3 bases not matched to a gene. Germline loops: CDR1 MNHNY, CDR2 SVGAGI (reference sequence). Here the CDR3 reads CASSTDRDTEAFF. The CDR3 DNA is TGTGCCAGCAGCACGGACAGGGACACTGAAGCTTTCTTT.

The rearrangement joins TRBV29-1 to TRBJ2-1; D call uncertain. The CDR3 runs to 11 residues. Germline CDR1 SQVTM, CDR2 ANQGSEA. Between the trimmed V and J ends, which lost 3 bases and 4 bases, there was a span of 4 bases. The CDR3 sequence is CSVDQYNEQFF. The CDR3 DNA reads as TGCAGCGTTGACCAGTACAATGAGCAGTTCTTC.

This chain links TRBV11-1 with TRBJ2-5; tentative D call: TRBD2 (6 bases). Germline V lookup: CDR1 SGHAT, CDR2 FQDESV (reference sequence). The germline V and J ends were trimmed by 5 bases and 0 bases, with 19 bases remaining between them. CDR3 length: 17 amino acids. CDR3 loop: CASSLFLEGRNQETQYF. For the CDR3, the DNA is TGTGCCAGCAGCCTCTTCTTGGAGGGGAGGAACCAAGAGACCCAGTACTTC.

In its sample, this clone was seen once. The CDR3 nucleotides are TGTGCCAGCAGCGGGCTAGCGGGGGCCAACCAAGAGACCCAGTACTTC. This translates into CASSGLAGANQETQYF. This chain links TRBV9 with TRBJ2-5, with TRBD2 identical over 10 bases. J gave up 0 bases and V 3 bases, and 5 bases lay outside the gene matches. CDR1 is SGDLS, CDR2 YYNGEE, per germline. The CDR3 is 16 residues long.

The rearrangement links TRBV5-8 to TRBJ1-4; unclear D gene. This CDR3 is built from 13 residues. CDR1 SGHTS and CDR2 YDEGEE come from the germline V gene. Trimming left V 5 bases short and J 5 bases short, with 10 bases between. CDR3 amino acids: CASRVTVNEKLFF. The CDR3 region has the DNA TGTGCCAGCAGGGTTACAGTGAATGAAAAACTGTTTTTT.

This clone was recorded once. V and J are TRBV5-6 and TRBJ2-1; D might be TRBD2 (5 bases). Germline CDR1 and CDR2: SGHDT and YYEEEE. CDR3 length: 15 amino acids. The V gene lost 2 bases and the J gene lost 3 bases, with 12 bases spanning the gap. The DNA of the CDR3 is TGTGCCAGCAGCTTTTCCCCGGGGAACTACAATGAGCAGTTCTTC. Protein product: CASSFSPGNYNEQFF.

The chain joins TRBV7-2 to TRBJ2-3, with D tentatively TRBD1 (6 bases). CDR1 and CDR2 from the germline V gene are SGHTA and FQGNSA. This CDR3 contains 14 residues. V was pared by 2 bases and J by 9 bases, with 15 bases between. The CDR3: CASSLISSGTTQYF. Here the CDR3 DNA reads TGTGCCAGCAGCTTAATCTCGTCAGGGACAACGCAGTATTTT. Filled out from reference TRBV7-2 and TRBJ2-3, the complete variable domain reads GAGVSQSPSNKVTEKGKDVELRCDPISGHTALYWYRQSLGQGLEFLIYFQGNSAPDKSGLPSDRFSAERTGGSVSTLTIQRTQQEDSAVYLCASSLISSGTTQYFGPGTRLTVL.

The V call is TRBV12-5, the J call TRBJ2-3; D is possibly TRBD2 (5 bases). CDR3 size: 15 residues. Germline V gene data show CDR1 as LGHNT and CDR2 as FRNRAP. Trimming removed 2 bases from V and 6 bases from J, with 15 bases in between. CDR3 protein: CASGLWLAGGDTQYF. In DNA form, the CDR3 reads TGTGCTAGTGGTTTGTGGCTAGCTGGAGGCGATACGCAGTATTTT.

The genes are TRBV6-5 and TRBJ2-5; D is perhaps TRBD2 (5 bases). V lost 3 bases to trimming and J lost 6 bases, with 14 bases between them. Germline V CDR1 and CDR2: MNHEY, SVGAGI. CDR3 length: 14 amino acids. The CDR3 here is CASSYTGNTKTQYF. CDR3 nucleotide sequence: TGTGCCAGCAGTTATACGGGAAATACCAAGACCCAGTACTTC.

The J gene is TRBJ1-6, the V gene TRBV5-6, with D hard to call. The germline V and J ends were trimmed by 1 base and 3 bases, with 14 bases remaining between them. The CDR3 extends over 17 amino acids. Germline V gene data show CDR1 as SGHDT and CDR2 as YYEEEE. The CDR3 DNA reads TGTGCCAGCAGCTTGCGGCCGGGGAATTTCTATAATTCACCCCTCCACTTT. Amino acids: CASSLRPGNFYNSPLHF.

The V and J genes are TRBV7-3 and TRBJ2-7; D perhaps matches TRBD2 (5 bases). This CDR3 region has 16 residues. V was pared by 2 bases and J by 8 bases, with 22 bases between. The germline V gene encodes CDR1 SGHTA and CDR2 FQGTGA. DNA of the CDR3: TGTGCCAGCAGCTTATTGGGTCGGGCTAGCAGTGAGAAGCAGTACTTC. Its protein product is CASSLLGRASSEKQYF.

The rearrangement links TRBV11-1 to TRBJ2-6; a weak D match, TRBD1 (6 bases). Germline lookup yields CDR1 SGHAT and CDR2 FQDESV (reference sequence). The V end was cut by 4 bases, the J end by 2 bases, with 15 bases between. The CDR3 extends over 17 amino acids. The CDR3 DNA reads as TGTGCCAGCAGCTGGAGGCCGACAGGCGCTGGGGCCAACGTCCTGACTTTC. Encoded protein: CASSWRPTGAGANVLTF.

The CDR3 DNA reads TGTGCCAGCAGTGAACCAGGGACAGGGCAAGAGACCCAGTACTTC. Translating gives CASSEPGTGQETQYF. The chain employs TRBV25-1 and TRBJ2-5; 9 bases are a match to TRBD1. Germline lookup yields CDR1 MGHDK and CDR2 SYGVNS. J lost 2 bases, V lost 2 bases, and 3 bases had no gene match. There are 15 residues in the CDR3.

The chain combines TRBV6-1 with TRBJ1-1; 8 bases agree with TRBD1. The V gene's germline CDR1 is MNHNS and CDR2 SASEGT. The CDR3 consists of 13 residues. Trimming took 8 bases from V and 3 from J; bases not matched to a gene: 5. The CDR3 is CASYRDRYTEAFF. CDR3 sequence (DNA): TGTGCCAGCTACCGGGACAGGTACACTGAAGCTTTCTTT.

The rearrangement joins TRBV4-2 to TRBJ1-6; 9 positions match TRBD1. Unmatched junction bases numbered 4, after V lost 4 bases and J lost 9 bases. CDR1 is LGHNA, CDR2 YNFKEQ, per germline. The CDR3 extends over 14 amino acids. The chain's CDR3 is CASSPDRGSSPLHF. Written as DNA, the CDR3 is TGTGCCAGCAGCCCGGACAGGGGTTCTTCACCCCTCCACTTT.

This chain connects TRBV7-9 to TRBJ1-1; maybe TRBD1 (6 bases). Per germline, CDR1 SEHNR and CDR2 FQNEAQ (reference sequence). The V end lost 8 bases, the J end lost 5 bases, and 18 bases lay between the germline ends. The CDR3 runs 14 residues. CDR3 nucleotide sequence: TGTGCCAGCTTCAAGACAGGCCAGAGAACTGAAGCTTTCTTT. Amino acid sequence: CASFKTGQRTEAFF.

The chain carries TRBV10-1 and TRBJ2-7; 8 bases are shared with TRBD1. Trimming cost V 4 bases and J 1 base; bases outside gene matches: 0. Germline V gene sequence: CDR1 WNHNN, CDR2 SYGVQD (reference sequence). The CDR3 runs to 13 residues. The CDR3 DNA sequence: TGCGCCAGCAGTGGGACAGGGTCCTACGAGCAGTACTTC. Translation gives CASSGTGSYEQYF.

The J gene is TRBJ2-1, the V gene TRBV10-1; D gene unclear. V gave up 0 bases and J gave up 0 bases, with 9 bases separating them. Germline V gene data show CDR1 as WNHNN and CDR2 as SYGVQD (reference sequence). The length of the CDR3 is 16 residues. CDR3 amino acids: CASSESTPSSYNEQFF. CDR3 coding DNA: TGCGCCAGCAGTGAGTCAACCCCGAGCTCCTACAATGAGCAGTTCTTC.

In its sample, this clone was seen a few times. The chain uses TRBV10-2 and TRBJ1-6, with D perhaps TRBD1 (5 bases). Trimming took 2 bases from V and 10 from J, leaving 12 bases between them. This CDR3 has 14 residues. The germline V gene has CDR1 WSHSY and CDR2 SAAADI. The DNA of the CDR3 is TGCGCCAGCAGTGAGCTTGGGGCAGGATCACCCCTCCACTTT. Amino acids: CASSELGAGSPLHF.

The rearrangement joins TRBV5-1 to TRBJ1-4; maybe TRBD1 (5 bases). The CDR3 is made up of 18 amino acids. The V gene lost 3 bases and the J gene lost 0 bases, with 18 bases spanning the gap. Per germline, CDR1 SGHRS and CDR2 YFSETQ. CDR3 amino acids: CASSSGGKLFATNEKLFF. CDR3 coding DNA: TGCGCCAGCAGCTCCGGGGGGAAACTTTTTGCAACTAATGAAAAACTGTTTTTT.

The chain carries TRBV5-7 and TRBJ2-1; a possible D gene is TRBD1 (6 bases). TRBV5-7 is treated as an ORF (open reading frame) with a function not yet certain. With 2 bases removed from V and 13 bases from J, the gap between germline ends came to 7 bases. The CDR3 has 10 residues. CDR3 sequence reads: CASSFRGQFF. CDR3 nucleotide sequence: TGTGCCAGCAGCTTCAGGGGCCAGTTCTTC.